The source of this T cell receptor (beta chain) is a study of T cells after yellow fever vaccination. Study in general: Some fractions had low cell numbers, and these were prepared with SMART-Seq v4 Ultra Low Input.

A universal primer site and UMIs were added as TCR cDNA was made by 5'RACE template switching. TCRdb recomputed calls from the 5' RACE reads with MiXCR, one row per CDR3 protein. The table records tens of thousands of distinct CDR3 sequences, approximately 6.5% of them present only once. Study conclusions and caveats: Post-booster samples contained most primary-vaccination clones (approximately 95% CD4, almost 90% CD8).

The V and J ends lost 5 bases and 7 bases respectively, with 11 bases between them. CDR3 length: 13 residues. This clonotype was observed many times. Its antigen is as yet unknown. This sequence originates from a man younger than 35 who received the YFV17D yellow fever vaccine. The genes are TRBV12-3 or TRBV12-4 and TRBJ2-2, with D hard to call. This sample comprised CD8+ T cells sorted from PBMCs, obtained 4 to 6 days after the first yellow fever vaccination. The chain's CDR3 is CASSPGPGGELFF. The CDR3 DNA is TGTGCCAGCAGTCCTGGTCCGGGCGGGGAGCTGTTTTTT.